The text below deals with one T cell receptor beta chain. The sample belongs to a study of Ad26.COV2.S vaccination and SARS-CoV-2 variants. Indicated treatment: around 19 received Ad26.COV2.S at low or high dose, single or two shots; roughly 5 received placebo; per-sample allocation not given. The study sampled participants on day 63 after the first vaccine or placebo injection. TCRdb's copy holds only in-frame clones and misses some; the assay was immunoSEQ multiplex PCR. The repertoire holds about 440,000 clones, with roughly 91% as singletons. In germline, CDR1 is KGHSH, CDR2 LQKENI. After removal of 1 base from V and 0 bases from J, the junction contained 11 bases not matched to a gene. The CDR3 has 19 amino acids.

Sequenced here: peripheral blood, sampled in a trial of Ad26.COV2.S vaccine versus placebo. The TCR comes from a person aged 18-65 years who received the Ad26.COV2.S COVID-19 vaccine or a placebo. This sequence joins TRBV18 and TRBJ1-3; TRBD1 aligns across 8 bases. In nucleotides, the CDR3 is TGTGCCAGCTCACCACTGCAGGGGGCCTCGGTCCTCTCTGGAAACACCATATATTTT. It codes for CASSPLQGASVLSGNTIYF.